These 31 T cell receptor beta chains came from one sample sequenced in a study of identifying expanded T cells in peripheral blood. Data came from immunoSEQ multiplex PCR; TCRdb stores just in-frame clones and leaves some out. Of around 100,000 clones listed, 70% to 90% are singletons. The sequencing sample was made of blood. These receptors all come from a person aged 18 to 69 in good health.

This rearrangement joins TRBV7-8 to TRBJ1-2; 7 bases line up with TRBD1. Germline CDR1 is SGHVS and CDR2 is FQNEAQ. V was pared by 3 bases and J by 8 bases, with 6 bases of the junction left unmatched. This CDR3 has 13 amino acids. The CDR3 DNA follows: TGTGCCAGCAGCTTGACCCCGGACAGGGGCTACACCTTC. Protein sequence: CASSLTPDRGYTF. Together with reference TRBV7-8 and TRBJ1-2, the CDR3 gives the full variable domain: GAGVSQSPRYKVAKRGQDVALRCDPISGHVSLFWYQQALGQGPEFLTYFQNEAQLDKSGLPSDRFFAERPEGSVSTLKIQRTQQEDSAVYLCASSLTPDRGYTFGSGTRLTVV.

V is TRBV2 and J is TRBJ1-4; TRBD1 matches at 9 bases. CDR1 SNHLY and CDR2 FYNNEI come from the germline V gene. The J segment lost 7 bases and the V segment lost 6 bases, leaving 9 bases of the junction unmatched. This CDR3 is built from 15 residues. The CDR3 bases are TGTGCCAGCAGCACAACAGGGGGCGCAGCTGAAAAACTGTTTTTT. It translates to CASSTTGGAAEKLFF.

The chain uses TRBV29-1 and TRBJ2-3; 12 bases align to TRBD2. From germline, CDR1 is SQVTM and CDR2 ANQGSEA. This CDR3 spans 16 amino acids. The V and J ends lost 2 bases and 4 bases, in that order; junction bases with no gene match: 7. DNA of the CDR3: TGCAGCGTTGAATTCCCCGGGACTAGCGGGTCAGATACGCAGTATTTT. Its protein is CSVEFPGTSGSDTQYF.

The rearrangement uses TRBV6-1 and TRBJ2-7; 7 bases match TRBD2. The CDR3 extends over 12 amino acids. The V gene's germline CDR1 is MNHNS and CDR2 SASEGT. V lost 6 bases and J lost 2; bases outside the gene matches: 1. CDR3 sequence (DNA): TGTGCCAGCAGCGGGGGGACCTACGAGCAGTACTTC. It is translated as CASSGGTYEQYF.

This chain links TRBV6-5 with TRBJ1-2, with 8 bases fitting TRBD1. CDR1 MNHEY and CDR2 SVGAGI come from the germline V gene. The CDR3 contains 14 residues. The J segment lost 3 bases and the V segment lost 6 bases, leaving 6 bases of the junction unmatched. The CDR3 spells CASRGQARDYGYTF. For the CDR3, the DNA is TGTGCCAGCAGGGGACAGGCCCGGGACTATGGCTACACCTTC.

The chain couples TRBV7-9 to TRBJ2-5; no clear D. With 5 bases removed from V and 1 base from J, the gap between germline ends came to 14 bases. From germline, CDR1 is SEHNR and CDR2 FQNEAQ (reference sequence). The length of the CDR3 is 15 residues. CDR3 sequence: CASSPTPPAQETQYF. In DNA, the CDR3 is TGTGCCAGCAGCCCCACCCCCCCAGCCCAAGAGACCCAGTACTTC.

The V gene is TRBV30, the J gene TRBJ1-2; D is undetermined. Germline V gene lookup returns CDR1 GTSNPN and CDR2 SVGIG (reference sequence). CDR3 size: 15 residues. The ends were cut back, 7 bases at V and 4 bases at J, with 22 bases in the middle. CDR3 residues: CASKSPLQWTYGYTF. Here the CDR3 DNA reads TGTGCCTCCAAATCCCCTTTACAGTGGACCTATGGCTACACCTTC.

The V gene is TRBV10-3, the J gene TRBJ2-2, with D tentatively TRBD2 (6 bases). V gave up 0 bases and J gave up 2 bases, with 22 bases separating them. The CDR3 contains 20 residues. The germline V gene encodes CDR1 ENHRY and CDR2 SYGVKD. The CDR3 region has the DNA TGTGCCATCAGTGAGTCGACTGCGGAGGGGAGCGAGAGAAACACCGGGGAGCTGTTTTTT. Protein product: CAISESTAEGSERNTGELFF.

V is TRBV7-3 and J is TRBJ1-1; D is ambiguous. CDR1 is SGHTA and CDR2 is FQGTGA in the germline V gene. The CDR3 loop spans 13 amino acids. V lost 4 bases, J lost 0 bases, and 6 bases lay in between. The CDR3 sequence is CASSWGMNTEAFF. Here the CDR3 DNA reads TGTGCCAGCAGCTGGGGTATGAACACTGAAGCTTTCTTT.

The V and J genes are TRBV28 and TRBJ2-1; D unresolved. The germline V and J ends were trimmed by 6 bases and 8 bases, with 17 bases remaining between them. The CDR3 is 14 amino acids. In germline, CDR1 is MDHEN, CDR2 SYDVKM. The CDR3 is CASRRSTRTDEQFF. The CDR3 DNA reads as TGTGCCAGCAGACGTAGTACCCGGACCGATGAGCAGTTCTTC. Using reference TRBV28 and TRBJ2-1 for the parts outside the CDR3, the full variable domain is DVKVTQSSRYLVKRTGEKVFLECVQDMDHENMFWYRQDPGLGLRLIYFSYDVKMKEKGDIPEGYSVSREKKERFSLILESASTNQTSMYLCASRRSTRTDEQFFGPGTRLTVL.

The gene calls are TRBV2 and TRBJ1-1, with D unresolved. The germline gives CDR1 SNHLY, CDR2 FYNNEI. The V end was cut by 6 bases, the J end by 1 base, with 9 bases between. CDR3 length equals 13 residues. This CDR3 is CASSIGRNTEAFF. The CDR3 DNA is TGTGCCAGCAGCATCGGGAGGAACACTGAAGCTTTCTTT.

The count of this clone is one. The chain couples TRBV14 to TRBJ2-2; TRBD1 matches at 11 bases. The ends lost 4 bases at V and 6 bases at J; junction bases unmatched: 10. Germline lookup yields CDR1 SGHDN and CDR2 FVKESK. The CDR3 is 17 amino acids. The CDR3 here is CASSRQGQGAFSGELFF. The CDR3 region has the DNA TGTGCCAGCAGCCGCCAAGGACAGGGGGCGTTCTCCGGGGAGCTGTTTTTT.

The genes are TRBV7-2 and TRBJ1-5; TRBD1 agrees at 7 bases. Unmatched junction bases numbered 1, after V lost 4 bases and J lost 4 bases. Germline assignment: CDR1 SGHTA and CDR2 FQGNSA. This CDR3 contains 13 residues. In DNA, the CDR3 is TGTGCCAGCAGCTCGGGACAGAATCAGCCCCAGCATTTT. This gives the protein CASSSGQNQPQHF.

The chain employs TRBV2 and TRBJ2-5; the D is unclear. The CDR3 runs 17 residues. Deletions cut 2 bases from V and 4 bases from J, with 20 bases between. Germline V lookup: CDR1 SNHLY, CDR2 FYNNEI. CDR3 protein: CASSEQFLVRTGETQYF. The CDR3 bases are TGTGCCAGCAGTGAACAATTTTTGGTTCGAACCGGAGAGACCCAGTACTTC.

The chain has TRBV7-3 and TRBJ1-4; D is ambiguous. The CDR3 loop spans 14 amino acids. The V gene lost 5 bases and the J gene lost 5 bases, with 12 bases spanning the gap. CDR1 and CDR2 from the germline V gene are SGHTA and FQGTGA. The CDR3 nucleotides read TGTGCCAGCAGCGCCTCCCCGGGGAATGAAAAACTGTTTTTT. The encoded protein is CASSASPGNEKLFF.

The chain employs TRBV7-2 and TRBJ2-3; possible D gene TRBD2, 6 bases. The CDR3 has 14 amino acids. Germline CDR1 reads SGHTA; CDR2 reads FQGNSA. Trimming stripped 1 base from V and 5 bases from J, with 10 bases between. The CDR3 spells CASSLGGTLDTQYF. The DNA of the CDR3 is TGTGCCAGCAGCTTAGGAGGGACTCTAGATACGCAGTATTTT.

The J gene is TRBJ2-7, the V gene TRBV4-1, with D perhaps TRBD1 or TRBD2 (5 bases each). V was clipped by 0 bases and J by 0 bases, with 12 bases between them. The CDR3 consists of 16 residues. CDR1 MGHRA and CDR2 YSYEKL come from the germline V gene. The CDR3 sequence: CASSQDRDRTSYEQYF. The CDR3 region has the DNA TGCGCCAGCAGCCAAGACCGGGACCGGACCTCCTACGAGCAGTACTTC.

The CDR3 DNA reads TGTGCCAGCAGCTGGACTAGCGGGAGGACAGATACGCAGTATTTT. Its translation: CASSWTSGRTDTQYF. V is TRBV7-2 and J is TRBJ2-3, with 14 bases lining up with TRBD2. Losses at the gene ends were 4 bases for V and 3 bases for J; bases not matched to a gene: 0. The CDR3 extends over 15 amino acids. CDR1 and CDR2 (germline): SGHTA, FQGNSA.

This sequence joins TRBV7-9 and TRBJ1-6, with 7 bases lining up with TRBD1. V lost 1 base to trimming and J lost 6 bases; unmatched junction nucleotides: 3. CDR1 and CDR2 (germline): SEHNR, FQNEAQ (reference sequence). The CDR3 loop spans 15 amino acids. The CDR3 nucleotides read TGTGCCAGCAGCTTAGGGGGACAGCGTAATTCACCCCTCCACTTT. Amino acids: CASSLGGQRNSPLHF. The variable domain in full, with the rest retrieved from reference TRBV7-9 and TRBJ1-6, is DTGVSQNPRHKITKRGQNVTFRCDPISEHNRLYWYRQTLGQGPEFLTYFQNEAQLEKSRLLSDRFSAERPKGSFSTLEIQRTEQGDSAMYLCASSLGGQRNSPLHFGNGTRLTVT.

This clone has more than one count but fewer than ten. The gene calls are TRBV5-1 and TRBJ2-3; 7 bases are shared with TRBD1. The CDR3 length is 17 residues. J was trimmed by 2 bases and V by 2 bases; bases with no gene match: 11. Germline CDR1 SGHRS, CDR2 YFSETQ. CDR3 nucleotides: TGCGCCAGCAGCTTAGACCGAGACAGGGCCCTCACAGATACGCAGTATTTT. Its protein product is CASSLDRDRALTDTQYF.

The gene calls are TRBV6-1 and TRBJ1-4; possible D gene TRBD1, 5 bases. Trimming removed 6 bases at V and 8 bases at J, with 19 bases between. The CDR3 runs to 15 residues. In germline, CDR1 is MNHNS, CDR2 SASEGT. The CDR3 protein is CASRARKGRGEKLFF. The CDR3 region has the DNA TGTGCCAGCAGGGCCAGAAAGGGGCGAGGAGAAAAACTGTTTTTT.

The gene calls are TRBV4-3 and TRBJ1-2, with 9 bases lining up with TRBD1. The V and J ends lost 1 base and 8 bases, in that order; junction bases with no gene match: 2. The germline V gene encodes CDR1 LGHNA and CDR2 YSLEER. The CDR3 is 13 amino acids. CDR3 residues: CASSQGTGDGYTF. The CDR3 region has the DNA TGCGCCAGCAGCCAAGGGACAGGGGACGGCTACACCTTC.

The rearrangement uses TRBV18 and TRBJ1-1; 8 bases fit TRBD1. The CDR3 is 16 residues long. From germline, CDR1 is KGHSH and CDR2 LQKENI. The V and J ends lost 4 bases and 1 base, in that order; junction bases with no gene match: 8. The CDR3 DNA is TGTGCCAGCTCACTATGGACAGGGCGGAAGAACACTGAAGCTTTCTTT. Translated, it gives CASSLWTGRKNTEAFF.

The chain uses TRBV19 and TRBJ2-7; D possibly corresponds to TRBD2 (6 bases). This CDR3 region has 12 residues. Trimming took off 6 bases at V and 6 bases at J, with 12 bases between the two ends. Germline-derived CDR1 and CDR2 are LNHDA and SQIVND (reference sequence). The CDR3 protein is CASRGTALEQYF. The DNA for the CDR3 is TGTGCCAGTAGAGGGACTGCCCTCGAGCAGTACTTC.

The V call is TRBV5-1, the J call TRBJ2-7, with D unresolved. The germline CDR1 and CDR2 sequences are SGHRS and YFSETQ. V was clipped by 0 bases and J by 5 bases, with 15 bases between them. This CDR3 is 15 amino acids long. Written as DNA, the CDR3 is TGCGCCAGCAGCTTGGGTGTGATCGAGGACCACGAGCAGTACTTC. Translating gives CASSLGVIEDHEQYF.

The chain carries TRBV10-3 and TRBJ1-2; 7 nucleotides agree with TRBD1. The germline gives CDR1 ENHRY, CDR2 SYGVKD. With 2 bases clipped from V and 0 bases from J, the junction kept 3 bases outside the gene matches. The CDR3 loop spans 15 amino acids. The DNA of the CDR3 is TGTGCCATCAGTGAGCTGGACAGGCCTAACTATGGCTACACCTTC. Its translation: CAISELDRPNYGYTF.

This clone was observed a handful of times. The chain has TRBV4-2 and TRBJ1-5; TRBD1 is a possible D gene (6 bases). The germline V and J ends were trimmed by 0 bases and 4 bases, with 13 bases remaining between them. The CDR3 sequence is 16 residues long. Germline V CDR1 and CDR2: LGHNA, YNFKEQ. This CDR3 is CASSQDVGASNQPQHF. In DNA, the CDR3 is TGTGCCAGCAGCCAAGATGTGGGGGCTAGTAATCAGCCCCAGCATTTT.

The genes are TRBV4-2 and TRBJ2-5; 10 bases line up with TRBD2. From germline, CDR1 is LGHNA and CDR2 YNFKEQ. V was clipped by 0 bases and J by 5 bases; unmatched bases: 6. The CDR3 has 16 amino acids. The CDR3 here is CASSQDVSGGVETQYF. Written as DNA, the CDR3 is TGTGCCAGCAGCCAAGATGTAAGCGGGGGGGTGGAGACCCAGTACTTC.

The rearrangement links TRBV4-2 to TRBJ2-5; 12 bases are a match to TRBD2. This CDR3 has 17 residues. Per germline, CDR1 LGHNA and CDR2 YNFKEQ. The V segment lost 1 base and the J segment 7 bases; nucleotides outside the gene matches: 10. CDR3 amino acids: CASSQGSLAGGGGTQYF. CDR3 nucleotide sequence: TGTGCCAGCAGCCAAGGCTCACTAGCGGGGGGCGGAGGGACCCAGTACTTC.

This clone was seen a single time. The rearrangement joins TRBV14 to TRBJ2-5; tentatively, D is TRBD2 (5 bases). The V gene lost 3 bases and the J gene lost 5 bases, with 22 bases spanning the gap. The CDR3 contains 17 residues. Germline CDR1 and CDR2: SGHDN and FVKESK. DNA of the CDR3: TGTGCCAGCAGCCAGGAGGATGGAACTTTACGCTTTGAGACCCAGTACTTC. Translated, it gives CASSQEDGTLRFETQYF.

The chain couples TRBV10-3 to TRBJ2-3; D call uncertain. V was clipped by 2 bases and J by 1 base, with 7 bases between them. The CDR3 loop spans 14 amino acids. Germline V gene lookup returns CDR1 ENHRY and CDR2 SYGVKD. CDR3 protein: CAISEVAGTDTQYF. The DNA for the CDR3 is TGTGCCATCAGTGAGGTAGCCGGCACAGATACGCAGTATTTT.